Below, one T cell receptor beta chain is given with its context. This CDR3 spans 16 amino acids. The germline CDR1 and CDR2 sequences are MGHRA and YSYEKL. The V gene end was trimmed by 5 bases and the J gene end by 0 bases; junction bases not matched to a gene: 8. This sample stems from a study of blood T cell repertoires in COVID-19. As for the study in general: The United States, Italy and Spain supplied acute and convalescent COVID-19 samples. T cells, B-cell-depleted T cells, or PBMCs provided the cDNA or gDNA that served as material.

Per the original methods: Reference gene primer amplification gave nucleated cell count estimates. The protocol was immunoSEQ multiplex PCR, while the TCRdb copy is restricted to in-frame clones and leaves out a portion. V, J and clone size were drawn from that table, and D and trimming were deduced from the DNA. The profile shows about 55,000 clones, under 85% of them singletons. The J gene is TRBJ1-1, the V gene TRBV4-1, with 8 bases identical to TRBD1. Sequenced sample: peripheral blood. The receptor's source is a woman aged 55-69 years with acute or convalescent COVID-19. The DNA for the CDR3 is TGCGCCAGCAGCTTAGGAACAGGGGGGATGAACACTGAAGCTTTCTTT. Residues: CASSLGTGGMNTEAFF.